These 14 T cell receptor beta chains were all obtained from the same sample, sequenced in a study of T cell clonality in common variable immunodeficiency. Data came from immunoSEQ multiplex PCR; TCRdb stores just in-frame clones and leaves some out. Listed for the sample are tens of thousands of clones, none seen a single time. What was sequenced was peripheral blood mononuclear cells. The receptor source for this set is a person aged 18-70 years in good health.

In regard to this clone: This sequence may be a read error, since a much larger clone differs from it by one base. The read terminates 3 residues before the CDR3 end, so the remaining end is supplied by the germline J gene. The sample holds other DNA sequences that translate to the same CDR3. The V and J genes are TRBV5-1 and TRBJ1-2; 9 bases map to TRBD1. Germline loops: CDR1 SGHRS, CDR2 YFSETQ. The CDR3 consists of 15 residues. CDR3 residues: CASSTTGQGRDGYTF. CDR3 bases read: TGCGCCAGCAGCACAACTGGACAGGGGCGAGATGGA.

At least ten counts were recorded for this clone. The CDR3 extends 3 residues past the end of the read, so its final part is completed from the germline J gene. V gene TRBV7-2 combines with J gene TRBJ2-2; tentative D call: TRBD1 (5 bases). The CDR3 has 15 amino acids. The germline V gene encodes CDR1 SGHTA and CDR2 FQGNSA. Deletions cut 2 bases from V and 1 base from J, with 8 bases between. CDR3 in amino acids: CASSLQQVNTGELFF. The sequenced part of the CDR3 DNA is TGTGCCAGCAGCTTACAACAGGTGAACACCGGGGAG.

This clone was counted many times. From the germline J gene comes the end of the CDR3, since the read stops 3 residues before it. This chain joins TRBV14 and TRBJ1-2; TRBD1 is a possible D gene (5 bases). Germline loops: CDR1 SGHDN, CDR2 FVKESK. Trimming took 4 bases from V and 7 from J, leaving 19 bases between them. The CDR3 is made up of 15 amino acids. CDR3 residues: CASSREWGRESGYTF. Incomplete CDR3 DNA: TGTGCCAGCAGCCGGGAATGGGGCAGGGAAAGTGGC. The whole variable domain, remainder taken from reference TRBV14 and TRBJ1-2, is EAGVTQFPSHSVIEKGQTVTLRCDPISGHDNLYWYRRVMGKEIKFLLHFVKESKQDESGMPNNRFLAERTGGTYSTLKVQPAELEDSGVYFCASSREWGRESGYTFGSGTRLTVV.

This clone was detected many times. The read terminates 3 residues before the CDR3 end, so the remaining end is supplied by the germline J gene. This chain uses TRBV5-1 with TRBJ2-1; TRBD2 matches 7 bases. CDR1 is SGHRS, CDR2 YFSETQ, per germline. Unmatched junction bases numbered 6, after V lost 0 bases and J lost 3 bases. The CDR3 sequence is 16 residues long. CDR3: CASSLDGAGDYNEQFF. Partial CDR3 DNA: TGCGCCAGCAGCTTGGATGGCGCGGGGGACTACAATGAG.

This clone came up many times. The CDR3 bases that were read are TGTGCCAGCAGCTCCCGGCGGGAAACTAGCACAGATACG. It specifies CASSSRRETSTDT. The complete CDR3 sequence is CASSSRRETSTDTQYF. The rearrangement links TRBV7-6 to TRBJ2-3, with D possibly TRBD2 on 6 matching bases. The CDR3 end lies 3 residues beyond the end of the read and is filled in from the germline J gene. V was shortened by 4 bases and J by 0 bases, with 14 bases between the two germline ends. The CDR3 consists of 16 residues. Germline V gene data show CDR1 as SGHVS and CDR2 as FNYEAQ.

In its sample, this clone was seen a few times. CDR3 protein: CASRHGTGQETQYF. CDR3 bases read: TGTGCCAGCAGGCACGGGACAGGGCAAGAGACG. The chain has TRBV2 and TRBJ2-3; 9 bases match TRBD1. The read is 3 residues too short to cover the CDR3 end, so that end is filled in from the germline J gene. The germline CDR1 and CDR2 sequences are SNHLY and FYNNEI. CDR3 length equals 14 residues.

This clone was seen ten or more times. The CDR3 end lies 3 residues beyond the end of the read and is filled in from the germline J gene. The chain recombines TRBV7-2 with TRBJ2-7, with a weak D call TRBD2 (6 bases). Deletions cut 0 bases from V and 4 bases from J, with 16 bases between. The CDR3 has 16 residues. Germline V gene data show CDR1 as SGHTA and CDR2 as FQGNSA. CDR3 DNA, as far as it was read: TGTGCCAGCAGCTTAGCTCCTGTGGGTAGCGGATACGAG. Amino acid sequence: CASSLAPVGSGYE. The CDR3 in full is CASSLAPVGSGYEQYF.

This clone was recorded many times. The CDR3 end lies 3 residues beyond the end of the read and is filled in from the germline J gene. The chain joins TRBV11-2 to TRBJ1-2, with D possibly being TRBD1 (5 bases). The germline V gene has CDR1 SGHAT and CDR2 FQNNGV. CDR3 size: 14 residues. V lost 2 bases and J lost 2, with 9 bases in between. This chain's CDR3 is CASSLTAGNYGYTF. The DNA read from the CDR3 is TGTGCCAGCAGCTTAACGGCAGGGAACTATGGC.

This clone was recorded many times. The read ends 3 residues before the CDR3 terminus; that terminus is restored from the germline J gene. This chain connects TRBV10-3 to TRBJ1-2; 8 bases align to TRBD1. Germline CDR1 reads ENHRY; CDR2 reads SYGVKD. CDR3 size: 12 residues. Partial CDR3 DNA: TGTGCCATTTACAGGGGGGGGCGGGGC. Amino acid sequence: CAIYRGGRG. The CDR3, in full, reads CAIYRGGRGYTF.

There are many counts of this clone. The observed sequence ends 3 residues before the CDR3 terminus, with the missing tail filled in from the germline J gene. The chain uses TRBV19 and TRBJ2-3; weak D call: TRBD1 (5 bases). Germline V gene sequence: CDR1 LNHDA, CDR2 SQIVND (reference sequence). The CDR3 is made up of 15 amino acids. With 6 bases removed from V and 3 bases from J, the gap between germline ends came to 16 bases. The CDR3 loop reads CASSDSRLVTDTQYF. Partial CDR3 DNA: TGTGCCAGTAGCGACAGTCGCCTGGTTACAGATACG.

This clone was seen repeatedly, ten times or more. The sequence runs out 3 residues before the end of the CDR3; the remainder is reconstructed from the germline J gene. J is TRBJ2-7 and V is TRBV5-1; 8 nucleotides align to TRBD1. The CDR3 contains 16 residues. Germline loops: CDR1 SGHRS, CDR2 YFSETQ. The V gene end was trimmed by 0 bases and the J gene end by 0 bases; junction bases not matched to a gene: 5. The CDR3 DNA, read in part, is TGCGCCAGCAGCTTGGAGGGGACAGGCGGCTCCTACGAG. Translated: CASSLEGTGGSYE. The whole CDR3 protein reads CASSLEGTGGSYEQYF.

This clone has at least ten counts. The read falls 3 residues short of the CDR3 end, and the missing part is taken from the germline J gene. The chain recombines TRBV30 with TRBJ2-1; D may be TRBD2 (8 bases). The CDR3 runs to 15 residues. Germline lookup yields CDR1 GTSNPN and CDR2 SVGIG (reference sequence). V was shortened by 4 bases and J by 8 bases, with 21 bases between the two germline ends. The CDR3: CAWTAGGLGGDEQFF. The CDR3 DNA, read in part, is TGTGCCTGGACGGCAGGGGGACTAGGAGGTGATGAG.

This clone has ten or more counts. The DNA ends 3 residues before the CDR3 does, and the rest of the CDR3 is filled in from the germline J gene. The chain has TRBV28 and TRBJ1-2; maybe TRBD1 (5 bases). This CDR3 region has 13 residues. Germline CDR1 is MDHEN and CDR2 is SYDVKM. CDR3 protein: CASSLAGPSSYTF. The part of the CDR3 DNA that was read is TGTGCCAGCAGTTTGGCGGGGCCCAGTAGC.

Ten or more counts support this clone. From the germline J gene comes the end of the CDR3, since the read stops 3 residues before it. The chain is built from TRBV5-1 and TRBJ2-1; a weak D match, TRBD1 (6 bases). CDR3 length equals 13 residues. CDR1 is SGHRS, CDR2 YFSETQ, per germline. Trimming stripped 2 bases from V and 6 bases from J, with 9 bases between. CDR3 bases read: TGCGCCAGCAGCTTTACAGGGATCAATGAG. Protein: CASSFTGINE. The whole CDR3 sequence is CASSFTGINEQFF.